This paragraph reports one T cell receptor beta chain. This specimen belongs to a study of control samples from healthy donors and cancer patients. The repertoire was sequenced with immunoSEQ multiplex PCR; TCRdb's copy has only in-frame clones and lacks some. Of approximately 170,000 clones listed, about 94% are singletons. The sequence was collected from a young woman in good health. The sequenced sample consisted of blood.

The CDR3 DNA reads as TGCAGCGCCCGGGGGGGGGCGCGTAACTATGGCTACACCTTC. This encodes CSARGGARNYGYTF. The rearrangement links TRBV29-1 to TRBJ1-2, with D maybe TRBD1 (6 bases). CDR3 length: 14 amino acids. From germline, CDR1 is SQVTM and CDR2 ANQGSEA. Trimming shortened V by 7 bases and J by 1 base, and 16 bases separated the two germline ends.